This TCR beta chain was sequenced in a study of persistence of HIV-infected CD4 T cells. Stimulation used around 10 ug/mL lysate from CMV-infected fibroblasts. Sorted nonresponding memory CD4+ T cells were CD40L-negative, CD69-negative, CD45RO-high. This was the immunoSEQ version 4 assay in survey mode. Profiling relied on immunoSEQ multiplex PCR, and the TCRdb table lists in-frame clones only, not all of them. The data contain about 33,000 clones, around 82% of them singletons. This clone was recorded a few times. Its matching antigen is unknown. The material was CD4+ T cells sorted from PBMCs after approximately 20-hour stimulation, obtained from a patient who received antiretroviral therapy. The source is an adult man with HIV who was CMV-seropositive.

DNA for the CDR3: TGTGCCAGCAGCATCCGCCTAGGGGGCGCCGAGACCCAGTACTTC. As protein: CASSIRLGGAETQYF. The gene calls are TRBV9 and TRBJ2-5; 7 bases fit TRBD1. This CDR3 is built from 15 residues. V gave up 4 bases and J gave up 5 bases; unmatched junction bases: 11. The germline V gene encodes CDR1 SGDLS and CDR2 YYNGEE. Combining the CDR3 with reference TRBV9 and TRBJ2-5 gives the whole variable domain DSGVTQTPKHLITATGQRVTLRCSPRSGDLSVYWYQQSLDQGLQFLIQYYNGEERAKGNILERFSAQQFPDLHSELNLSSLELGDSALYFCASSIRLGGAETQYFGPGTRLLVL.